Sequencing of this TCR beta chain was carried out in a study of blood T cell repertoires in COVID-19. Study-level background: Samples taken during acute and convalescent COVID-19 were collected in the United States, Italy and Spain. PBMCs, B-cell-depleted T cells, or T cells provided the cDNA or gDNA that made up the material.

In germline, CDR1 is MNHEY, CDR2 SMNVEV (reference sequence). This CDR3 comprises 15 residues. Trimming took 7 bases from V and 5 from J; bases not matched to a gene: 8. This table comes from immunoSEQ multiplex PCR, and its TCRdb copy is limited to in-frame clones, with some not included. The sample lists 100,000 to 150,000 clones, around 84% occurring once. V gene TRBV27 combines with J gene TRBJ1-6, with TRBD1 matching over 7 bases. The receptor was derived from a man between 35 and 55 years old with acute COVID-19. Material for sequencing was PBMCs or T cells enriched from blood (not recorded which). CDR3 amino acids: CASTWTGGNNSPLHF. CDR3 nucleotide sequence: TGTGCCAGCACCTGGACAGGAGGGAATAATTCACCCCTCCACTTT.